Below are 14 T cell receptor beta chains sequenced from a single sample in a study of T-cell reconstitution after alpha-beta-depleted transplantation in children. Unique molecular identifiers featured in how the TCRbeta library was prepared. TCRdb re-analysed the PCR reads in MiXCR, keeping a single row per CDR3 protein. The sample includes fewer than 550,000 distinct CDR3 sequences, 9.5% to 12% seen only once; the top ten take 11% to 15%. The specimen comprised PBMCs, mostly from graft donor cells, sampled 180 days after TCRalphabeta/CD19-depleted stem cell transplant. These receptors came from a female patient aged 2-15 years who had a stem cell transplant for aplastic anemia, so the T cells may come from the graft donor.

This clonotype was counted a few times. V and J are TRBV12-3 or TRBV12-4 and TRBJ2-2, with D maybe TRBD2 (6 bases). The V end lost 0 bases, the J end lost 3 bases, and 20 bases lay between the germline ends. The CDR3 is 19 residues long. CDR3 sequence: CASSLAKMGMGLHTGELFF. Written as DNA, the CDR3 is TGTGCCAGCAGTTTAGCGAAAATGGGGATGGGACTCCACACCGGGGAGCTGTTTTTT.

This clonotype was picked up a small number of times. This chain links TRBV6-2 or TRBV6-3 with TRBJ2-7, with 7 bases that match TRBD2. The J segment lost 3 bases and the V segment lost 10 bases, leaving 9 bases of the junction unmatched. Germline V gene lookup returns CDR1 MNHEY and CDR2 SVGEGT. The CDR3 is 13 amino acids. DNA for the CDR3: TGTGCCACCTCAGCCAGGGACTACTACGAGCAGTACGTC. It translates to CATSARDYYEQYV.

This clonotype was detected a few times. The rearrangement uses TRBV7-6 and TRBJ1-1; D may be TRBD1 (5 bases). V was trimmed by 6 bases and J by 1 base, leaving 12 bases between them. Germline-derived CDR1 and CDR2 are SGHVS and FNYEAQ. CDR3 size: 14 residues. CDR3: CASSPDGQNTEAFF. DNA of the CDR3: TGTGCCAGCAGTCCTGATGGACAGAACACTGAAGCTTTCTTT.

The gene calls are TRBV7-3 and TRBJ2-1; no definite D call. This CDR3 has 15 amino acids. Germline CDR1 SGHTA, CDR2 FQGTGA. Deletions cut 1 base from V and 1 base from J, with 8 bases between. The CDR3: CASSLNVESYNEQFF. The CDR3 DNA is TGTGCCAGCAGCTTAAACGTGGAATCCTACAATGAGCAGTTCTTC. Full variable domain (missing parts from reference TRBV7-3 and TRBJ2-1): GAGVSQTPSNKVTEKGKYVELRCDPISGHTALYWYRQSLGQGPEFLIYFQGTGAADDSGLPNDRFFAVRPEGSVSTLKIQRTERGDSAVYLCASSLNVESYNEQFFGPGTRLTVL.

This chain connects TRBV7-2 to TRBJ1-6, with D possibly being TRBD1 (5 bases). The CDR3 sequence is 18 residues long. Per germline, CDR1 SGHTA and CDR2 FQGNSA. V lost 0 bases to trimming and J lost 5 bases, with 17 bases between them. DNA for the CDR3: TGTGCCAGCAGCTTAGCGCCGGGTCGGGGGAGAAATAATTCACCCCTCCACTTT. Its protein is CASSLAPGRGRNNSPLHF.

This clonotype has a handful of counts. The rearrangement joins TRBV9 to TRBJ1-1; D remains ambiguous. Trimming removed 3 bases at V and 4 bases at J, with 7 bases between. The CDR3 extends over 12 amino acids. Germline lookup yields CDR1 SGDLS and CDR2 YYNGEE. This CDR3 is CASSGDGTEAFF. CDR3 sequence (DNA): TGTGCCAGCAGCGGCGACGGCACTGAAGCTTTCTTT.

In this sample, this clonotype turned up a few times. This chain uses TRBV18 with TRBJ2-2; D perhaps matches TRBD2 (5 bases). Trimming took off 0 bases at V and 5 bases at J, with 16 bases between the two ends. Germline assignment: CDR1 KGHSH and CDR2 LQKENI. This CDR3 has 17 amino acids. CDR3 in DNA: TGTGCCAGCTCACCACCGTTAATTGTATCGGGGACCGGGGAGCTGTTTTTT. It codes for CASSPPLIVSGTGELFF.

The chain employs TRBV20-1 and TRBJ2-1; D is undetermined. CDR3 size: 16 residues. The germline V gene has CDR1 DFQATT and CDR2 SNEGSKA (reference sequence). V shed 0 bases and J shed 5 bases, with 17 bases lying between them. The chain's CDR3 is CSARDIAATSHNEQFF. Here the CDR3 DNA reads TGCAGTGCTAGAGATATTGCCGCCACATCGCACAATGAGCAGTTCTTC.

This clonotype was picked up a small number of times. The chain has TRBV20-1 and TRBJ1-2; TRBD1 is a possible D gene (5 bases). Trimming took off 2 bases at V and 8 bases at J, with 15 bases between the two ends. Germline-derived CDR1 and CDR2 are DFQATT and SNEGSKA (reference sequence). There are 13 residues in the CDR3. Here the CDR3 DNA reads TGCAGTGCTAGACAGGGTGCTATCTGGGGCTACACCTTC. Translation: CSARQGAIWGYTF.

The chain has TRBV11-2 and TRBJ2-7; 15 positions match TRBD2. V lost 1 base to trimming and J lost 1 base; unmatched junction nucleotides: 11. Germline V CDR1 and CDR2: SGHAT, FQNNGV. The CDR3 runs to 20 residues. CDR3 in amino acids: CASSLGLFGLAGGKSYEQYV. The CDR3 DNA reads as TGTGCCAGCAGCTTAGGACTGTTCGGACTAGCGGGAGGGAAGTCCTACGAGCAGTACGTC.

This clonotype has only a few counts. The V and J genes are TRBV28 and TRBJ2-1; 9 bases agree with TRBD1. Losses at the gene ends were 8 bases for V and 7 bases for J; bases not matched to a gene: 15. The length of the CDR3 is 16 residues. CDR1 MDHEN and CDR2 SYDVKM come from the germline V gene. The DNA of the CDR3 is TGTGCCAGCCGTTCAGCTCCGGGACAGGGTCGAAATGAGCAGTTCTTC. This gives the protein CASRSAPGQGRNEQFF.

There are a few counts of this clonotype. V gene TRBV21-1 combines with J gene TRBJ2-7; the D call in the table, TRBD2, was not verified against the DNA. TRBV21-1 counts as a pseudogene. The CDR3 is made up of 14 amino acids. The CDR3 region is CASSKGQGRHEQYV. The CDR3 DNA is TGTGCCAGCAGCAAAGGGCAGGGAAGGCACGAGCAGTACGTC.

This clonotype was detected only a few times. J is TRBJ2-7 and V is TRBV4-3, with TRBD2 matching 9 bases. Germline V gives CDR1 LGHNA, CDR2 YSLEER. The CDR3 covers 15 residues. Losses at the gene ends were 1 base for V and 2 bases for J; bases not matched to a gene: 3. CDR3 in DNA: TGCGCCAGCAGCCAAGGAATAGCGGGGGCCTACGAGCAGTACTTC. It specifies CASSQGIAGAYEQYF.

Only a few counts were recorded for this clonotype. The CDR3 sequence: CASNSGTINYGYTF. The CDR3, as DNA: TGTGCCAGCAATTCCGGGACAATCAACTATGGCTACACCTTC. The rearrangement links TRBV28 to TRBJ1-2; the D gene is possibly TRBD1 (6 bases). Germline V gene sequence: CDR1 MDHEN, CDR2 SYDVKM. Trimming removed 7 bases from V and 2 bases from J, with 14 bases in between. The CDR3 length is 14 residues.